A single sample gave rise to the 12 T cell receptor beta chains below, sequenced in a study of T cells in Graves' hyperthyroidism and ophthalmopathy. The CDR3 regions of TCR beta were amplified from RNA transcripts. During a first-round RT-PCR of the TCR CDR3, the HTBI primer set was used. TCRdb reprocessed the multiplex PCR reads via MiXCR and lists one record per CDR3 protein. Here the sample spans 470,000 or so distinct CDR3 sequences, about 20% being singletons. Source material: blood. All receptors derive from a man between 18 and 29 years old with Graves' hyperthyroidism.

The rearrangement uses TRBV12-3 or TRBV12-4 and TRBJ2-7; 8 nucleotides line up with TRBD1. This CDR3 spans 13 amino acids. The ends lost 8 bases at V and 5 bases at J; junction bases unmatched: 8. CDR3 in DNA: TGTGCCAGCGGCACCTTGGACAGGGACGAGCAGTACTTC. Amino acid sequence: CASGTLDRDEQYF.

This clonotype has at least ten counts. V gene TRBV19 combines with J gene TRBJ2-5; TRBD1 matches 8 bases. The CDR3 covers 15 residues. CDR1 and CDR2 (germline): LNHDA, SQIVND (reference sequence). J was trimmed by 1 base and V by 6 bases; bases with no gene match: 7. The CDR3 sequence: CASSQDRESQETQYF. DNA of the CDR3: TGTGCCAGTAGCCAGGACAGGGAAAGCCAAGAGACCCAGTACTTC. Variable domain in full (rest from reference TRBV19 and TRBJ2-5): DGGITQSPKYLFRKEGQNVTLSCEQNLNHDAMYWYRQDPGQGLRLIYYSQIVNDFQKGDIAEGYSVSREKKESFPLTVTSAQKNPTAFYLCASSQDRESQETQYFGPGTRLLVL.

This clonotype was found many times. CDR3 loop: CASSLGRGGNEQYF. The CDR3 DNA follows: TGTGCCAGCAGTTTAGGGCGCGGGGGGAACGAGCAGTACTTC. The chain is built from TRBV28 and TRBJ2-7; 8 nucleotides match TRBD2. CDR3 length: 14 residues. Germline assignment: CDR1 MDHEN and CDR2 SYDVKM. Germline trimming cut 2 bases from V and 5 bases from J; bases unmatched to any gene: 5.

This clonotype was seen ten or more times. The chain combines TRBV6-2 or TRBV6-3 with TRBJ1-2; 7 nucleotides match TRBD1. The CDR3 extends over 11 amino acids. Germline CDR1 reads MNHEY; CDR2 reads SVGEGT. J was trimmed by 9 bases and V by 6 bases; bases with no gene match: 4. The CDR3 here is CASRQGRSYTF. As DNA, the CDR3 is TGTGCCAGCAGACAGGGGAGGAGCTACACCTTC.

The table lists this clonotype with many counts. This chain uses TRBV19 with TRBJ1-2, with 8 bases lining up with TRBD1. This CDR3 has 14 residues. CDR1 and CDR2 from the germline V gene are LNHDA and SQIVND (reference sequence). Trimming cost V 5 bases and J 7 bases; bases outside gene matches: 9. The CDR3 region is CASSFATGAGGYTF. The CDR3 DNA is TGTGCCAGTAGTTTCGCGACAGGGGCTGGTGGCTACACCTTC.

There are many counts of this clonotype. The chain joins TRBV14 to TRBJ1-3; 7 positions agree with TRBD1. Trimming took 3 bases from V and 0 from J; bases not matched to a gene: 5. Germline V CDR1 and CDR2: SGHDN, FVKESK. The CDR3 consists of 16 residues. CDR3 DNA sequence: TGTGCCAGCAGCCACTCGACAGGGATCTCTGGAAACACCATATATTTT. Its translation is CASSHSTGISGNTIYF.

This clonotype was picked up a small number of times. Possible read error: a much larger clone is one base away. V gene TRBV12-3 or TRBV12-4 combines with J gene TRBJ2-5, with 8 bases fitting TRBD1. The CDR3 contains 15 residues. The CDR3 DNA reads as TGTGCCAGCAACCTAGCAGGGGGCAGGGGAGAGACCAAGTACTTC. Its protein product is CASNLAGGRGETKYF.

Ten or more counts support this clonotype. The CDR3, as DNA: TGTGCCAGCAGTTTCGCCAGATCGTCCACTGAAGCTTTCTTT. It encodes CASSFARSSTEAFF. The chain combines TRBV12-3 or TRBV12-4 with TRBJ1-1; no reliable D call. This CDR3 is built from 14 residues. With 3 bases removed from V and 4 bases from J, the gap between germline ends came to 12 bases.

This clonotype was detected once. The V call is TRBV6-1, the J call TRBJ2-5, with 8 nucleotides matching TRBD1. The CDR3 totals 14 residues. The germline CDR1 and CDR2 sequences are MNHNS and SASEGT. V shed 6 bases, J shed 6 bases, and the junction held 9 bases outside the gene matches. The CDR3 DNA reads as TGTGCCAGCAGAGAGAACAGGGGGAGGAAGACCCAGTACTTC. This gives the protein CASRENRGRKTQYF.

In its sample, this clonotype was seen many times. J is TRBJ2-6 and V is TRBV11-2; 8 nucleotides align to TRBD1. Germline V lookup: CDR1 SGHAT, CDR2 FQNNGV. The trim removed 5 bases at V and 4 bases at J, leaving 10 bases unmatched. The CDR3 runs 17 residues. The CDR3 is CASSRDRQRSGANVLTF. DNA for the CDR3: TGTGCCAGCAGCCGGGACAGGCAAAGGTCGGGGGCCAACGTCCTGACTTTC.

J is TRBJ2-5 and V is TRBV20-1; perhaps TRBD2 as D (6 bases). The V gene lost 1 base and the J gene lost 1 base, with 10 bases spanning the gap. Germline V gene data show CDR1 as DFQATT and CDR2 as SNEGSKA (reference sequence). This CDR3 has 14 residues. CDR3 sequence reads: CSARVSRGQETQYF. In DNA form, the CDR3 reads TGCAGTGCTAGAGTGTCGCGGGGCCAAGAGACCCAGTACTTC.

At least ten counts were recorded for this clonotype. The genes are TRBV9 and TRBJ2-6; D not resolved. The V and J ends lost 0 bases and 8 bases respectively, with 3 bases between them. This CDR3 region has 12 residues. Germline assignment: CDR1 SGDLS and CDR2 YYNGEE. CDR3: CASSVGTNVLTF. In DNA, the CDR3 is TGTGCCAGCAGCGTAGGAACCAACGTCCTGACTTTC.